The TCR beta chain described here comes from a study of T cells in Graves' hyperthyroidism and ophthalmopathy. Study-level information: Before treatment of any kind, peripheral blood was taken at initial diagnosis.

The CDR3 covers 16 residues. V lost 7 bases, J lost 10 bases, and 18 bases stayed unmatched. CDR1 and CDR2 (germline): MGHRA, YSYEKL. RNA transcripts provided the source from which TCR beta CDR3 regions were amplified. First-round RT-PCR of the TCR CDR3 relied on the HTBI primer set. TCRdb recomputed calls from the multiplex PCR reads with MiXCR, one row per CDR3 protein. The sample yields fewer than 800,000 distinct CDR3 sequences, roughly 15% seen once. Patients aged 18 to 65 had newly diagnosed hyperthyroidism of under 2 months' duration. This chain uses TRBV4-1 with TRBJ2-1; 8 bases are shared with TRBD1. The receptor comes from a man in his late teens or twenties with Graves' hyperthyroidism. The sequenced sample was blood. CDR3 protein: CASNPGQDRELGEQFF. CDR3 coding DNA: TGCGCCAGCAACCCAGGCCAGGACAGGGAGTTAGGCGAGCAGTTCTTC.